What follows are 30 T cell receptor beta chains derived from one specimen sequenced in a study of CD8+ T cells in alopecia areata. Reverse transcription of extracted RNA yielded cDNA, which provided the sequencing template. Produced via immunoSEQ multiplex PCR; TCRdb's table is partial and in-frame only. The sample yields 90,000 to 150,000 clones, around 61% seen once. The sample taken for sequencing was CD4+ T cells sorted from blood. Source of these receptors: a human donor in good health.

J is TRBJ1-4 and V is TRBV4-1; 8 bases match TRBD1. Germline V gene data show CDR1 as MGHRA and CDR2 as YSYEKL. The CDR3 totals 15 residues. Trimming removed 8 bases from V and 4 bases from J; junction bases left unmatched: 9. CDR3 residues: CASGDNRGNNEKLFF. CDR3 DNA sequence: TGCGCCAGCGGGGATAACAGGGGGAATAATGAAAAACTGTTTTTT.

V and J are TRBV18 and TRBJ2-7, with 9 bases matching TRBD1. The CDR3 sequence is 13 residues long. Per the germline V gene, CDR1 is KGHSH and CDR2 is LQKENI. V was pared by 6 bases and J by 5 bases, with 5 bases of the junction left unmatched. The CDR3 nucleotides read TGTGCCAGCTCGCTTAGGGACAGGGACGAGCAGTACTTC. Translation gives CASSLRDRDEQYF.

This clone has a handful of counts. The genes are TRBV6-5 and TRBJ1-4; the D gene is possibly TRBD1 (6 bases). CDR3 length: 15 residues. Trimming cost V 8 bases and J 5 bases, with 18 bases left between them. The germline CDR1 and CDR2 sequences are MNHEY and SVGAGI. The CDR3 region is CASSRKGGGNEKLFF. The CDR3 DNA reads TGTGCCAGCTCTCGCAAGGGGGGGGGAAATGAAAAACTGTTTTTT.

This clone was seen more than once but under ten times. This CDR3 is CSARRALGDTQYF. CDR3 DNA sequence: TGCAGCGCCAGACGGGCCCTAGGGGATACGCAGTATTTT. The chain links TRBV29-1 to TRBJ2-3; D gene unclear. Trimming shortened V by 7 bases and J by 6 bases, and 17 bases separated the two germline ends. The CDR3 extends over 13 amino acids. Germline CDR1 is SQVTM and CDR2 is ANQGSEA.

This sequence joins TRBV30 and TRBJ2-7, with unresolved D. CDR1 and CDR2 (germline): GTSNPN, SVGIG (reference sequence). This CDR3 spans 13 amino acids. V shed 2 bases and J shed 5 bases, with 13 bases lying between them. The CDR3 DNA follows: TGTGCCTGGAGTTCCGGGCCCCGGAACGAGCAGTACTTC. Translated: CAWSSGPRNEQYF.

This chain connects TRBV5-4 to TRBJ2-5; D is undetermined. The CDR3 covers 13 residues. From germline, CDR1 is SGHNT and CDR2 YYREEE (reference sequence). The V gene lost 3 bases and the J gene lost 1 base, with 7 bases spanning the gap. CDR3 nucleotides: TGTGCCAGCAGCTCCGCCTCCCAAGAGACCCAGTACTTC. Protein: CASSSASQETQYF.

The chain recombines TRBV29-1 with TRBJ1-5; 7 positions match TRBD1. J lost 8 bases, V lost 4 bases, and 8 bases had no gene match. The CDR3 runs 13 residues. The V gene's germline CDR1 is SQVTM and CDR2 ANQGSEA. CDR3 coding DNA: TGCAGCGTTGGACAGGGAGGAGAGAAGCCCCAGCATTTT. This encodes CSVGQGGEKPQHF.

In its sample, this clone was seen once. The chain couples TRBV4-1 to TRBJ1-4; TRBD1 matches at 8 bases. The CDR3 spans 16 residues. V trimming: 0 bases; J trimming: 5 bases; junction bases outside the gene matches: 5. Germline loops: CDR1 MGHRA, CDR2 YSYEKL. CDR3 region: CASSQDRTGTNEKLFF. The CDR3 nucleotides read TGCGCCAGCAGCCAAGATCGGACAGGGACAAATGAAAAACTGTTTTTT.

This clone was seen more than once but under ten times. The CDR3 here is CASRDGTTSYGYTF. The CDR3 DNA reads as TGCGCCAGCCGAGACGGGACTACCTCTTATGGCTACACCTTC. This sequence joins TRBV5-1 and TRBJ1-2, with D possibly being TRBD1 (5 bases). Deletions cut 7 bases from V and 5 bases from J, with 18 bases between. CDR1 SGHRS and CDR2 YFSETQ come from the germline V gene. This CDR3 region has 14 residues. Complete variable domain (other parts from reference TRBV5-1 and TRBJ1-2): KAGVTQTPRYLIKTRGQQVTLSCSPISGHRSVSWYQQTPGQGLQFLFEYFSETQRNKGNFPGRFSGRQFSNSRSEMNVSTLELGDSALYLCASRDGTTSYGYTFGSGTRLTVV.

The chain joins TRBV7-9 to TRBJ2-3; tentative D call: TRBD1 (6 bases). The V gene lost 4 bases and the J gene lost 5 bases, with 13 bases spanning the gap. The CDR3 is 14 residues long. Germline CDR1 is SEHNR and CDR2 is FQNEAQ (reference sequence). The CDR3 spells CASSSSIGGDTQYF. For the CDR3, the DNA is TGTGCCAGCAGCTCCAGCATAGGGGGAGATACGCAGTATTTT.

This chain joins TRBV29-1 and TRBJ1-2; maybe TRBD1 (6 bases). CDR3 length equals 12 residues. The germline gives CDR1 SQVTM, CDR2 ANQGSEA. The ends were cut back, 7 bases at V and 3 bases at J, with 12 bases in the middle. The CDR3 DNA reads TGCAGCGGAGAGGGGGGCGACTATGGCTACACCTTC. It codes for CSGEGGDYGYTF.

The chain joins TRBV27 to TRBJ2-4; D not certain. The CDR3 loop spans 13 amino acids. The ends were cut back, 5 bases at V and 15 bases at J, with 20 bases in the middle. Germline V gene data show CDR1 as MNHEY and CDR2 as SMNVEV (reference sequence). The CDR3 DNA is TGTGCCAGCAGTCCCGACCGACTCGGCGGCGCGTACTTC. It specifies CASSPDRLGGAYF.

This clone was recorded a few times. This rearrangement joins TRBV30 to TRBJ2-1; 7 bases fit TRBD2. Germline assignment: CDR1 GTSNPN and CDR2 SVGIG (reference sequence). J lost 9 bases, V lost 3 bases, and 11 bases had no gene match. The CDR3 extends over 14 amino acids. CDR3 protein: CAWSEGLVGSEQFF. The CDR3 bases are TGTGCCTGGAGCGAAGGACTAGTCGGGAGTGAGCAGTTCTTC.

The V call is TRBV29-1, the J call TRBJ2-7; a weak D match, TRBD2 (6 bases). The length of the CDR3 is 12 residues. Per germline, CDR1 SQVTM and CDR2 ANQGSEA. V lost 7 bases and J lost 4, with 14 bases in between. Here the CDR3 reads CSAGRGRYEQYF. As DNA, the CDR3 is TGCAGCGCAGGGCGGGGTAGGTACGAGCAGTACTTC.

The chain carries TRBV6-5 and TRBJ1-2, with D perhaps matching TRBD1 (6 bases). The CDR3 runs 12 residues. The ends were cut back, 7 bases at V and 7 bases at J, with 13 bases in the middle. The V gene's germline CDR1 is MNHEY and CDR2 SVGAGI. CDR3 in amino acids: CASTPGAGGYTF. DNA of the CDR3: TGTGCCAGCACCCCAGGGGCCGGTGGCTACACCTTC.

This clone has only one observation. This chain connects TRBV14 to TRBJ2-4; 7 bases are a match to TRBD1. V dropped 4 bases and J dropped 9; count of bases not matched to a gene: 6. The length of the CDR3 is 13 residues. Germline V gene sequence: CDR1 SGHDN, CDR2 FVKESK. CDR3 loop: CASSPQGYAIQYF. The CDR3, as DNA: TGTGCCAGCAGCCCACAGGGGTATGCCATTCAGTACTTC.

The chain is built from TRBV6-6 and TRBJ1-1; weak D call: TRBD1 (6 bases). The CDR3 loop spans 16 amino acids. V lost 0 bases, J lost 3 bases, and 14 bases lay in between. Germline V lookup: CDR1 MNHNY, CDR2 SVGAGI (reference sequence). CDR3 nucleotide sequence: TGTGCCAGCAGTTACTCGGACAGCGCTAGGGACACTGAAGCTTTCTTT. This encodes CASSYSDSARDTEAFF.

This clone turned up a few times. CDR3: CASSFGSGFYNSPLHF. As DNA, the CDR3 is TGTGCCAGCAGCTTTGGATCCGGATTCTATAATTCACCCCTCCACTTT. J is TRBJ1-6 and V is TRBV7-9; D ambiguous. The CDR3 is 16 residues long. Trimming removed 3 bases at V and 3 bases at J, with 12 bases between. Germline-derived CDR1 and CDR2 are SEHNR and FQNEAQ (reference sequence).

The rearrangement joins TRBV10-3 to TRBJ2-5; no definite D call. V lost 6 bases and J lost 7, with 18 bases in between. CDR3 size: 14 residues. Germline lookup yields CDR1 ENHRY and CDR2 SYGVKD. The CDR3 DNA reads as TGTGCCATCAGGGCGTCGGGCCCCCTGTTGACCCAGTACTTC. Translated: CAIRASGPLLTQYF.

The chain's CDR3 is CASSPTSGTPYGYTF. The CDR3, as DNA: TGTGCCAGCAGCCCGACCTCCGGGACACCCTATGGCTACACCTTC. This sequence joins TRBV7-8 and TRBJ1-2, with D tentatively TRBD1 (6 bases). CDR1 and CDR2 (germline): SGHVS, FQNEAQ. Trimming removed 5 bases at V and 4 bases at J, with 17 bases between. The CDR3 extends over 15 amino acids.

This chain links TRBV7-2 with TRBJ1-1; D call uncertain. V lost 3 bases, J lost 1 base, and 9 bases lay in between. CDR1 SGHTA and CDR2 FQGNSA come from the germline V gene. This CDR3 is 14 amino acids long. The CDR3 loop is CASSFSAANTEAFF. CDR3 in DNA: TGTGCCAGCAGCTTTTCGGCAGCGAACACTGAAGCTTTCTTT.

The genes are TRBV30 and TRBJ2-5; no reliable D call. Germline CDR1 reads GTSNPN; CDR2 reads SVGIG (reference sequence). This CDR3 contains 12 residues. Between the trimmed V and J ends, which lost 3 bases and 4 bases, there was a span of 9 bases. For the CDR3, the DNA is TGTGCCTGGAGAGGCTCTGGAGAGACCCAGTACTTC. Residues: CAWRGSGETQYF.

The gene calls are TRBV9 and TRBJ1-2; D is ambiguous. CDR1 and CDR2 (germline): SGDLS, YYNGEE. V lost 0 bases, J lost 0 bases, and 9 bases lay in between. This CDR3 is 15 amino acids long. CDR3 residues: CASSVATPSNYGYTF. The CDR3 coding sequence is TGTGCCAGCAGCGTAGCTACGCCTTCTAACTATGGCTACACCTTC. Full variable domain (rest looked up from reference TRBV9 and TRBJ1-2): DSGVTQTPKHLITATGQRVTLRCSPRSGDLSVYWYQQSLDQGLQFLIQYYNGEERAKGNILERFSAQQFPDLHSELNLSSLELGDSALYFCASSVATPSNYGYTFGSGTRLTVV.

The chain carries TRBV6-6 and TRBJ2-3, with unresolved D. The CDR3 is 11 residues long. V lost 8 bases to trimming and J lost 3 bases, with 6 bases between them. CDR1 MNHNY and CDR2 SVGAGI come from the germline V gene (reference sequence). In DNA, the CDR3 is TGTGCCAGCCTACGTACAGATACGCAGTATTTT. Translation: CASLRTDTQYF.

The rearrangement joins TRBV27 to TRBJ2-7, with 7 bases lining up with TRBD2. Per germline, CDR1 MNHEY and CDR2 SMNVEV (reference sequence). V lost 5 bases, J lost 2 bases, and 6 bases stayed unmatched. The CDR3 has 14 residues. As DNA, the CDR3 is TGTGCCAGCAGTCCCCTGGGAGGGCCCTACGAGCAGTACTTC. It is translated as CASSPLGGPYEQYF.

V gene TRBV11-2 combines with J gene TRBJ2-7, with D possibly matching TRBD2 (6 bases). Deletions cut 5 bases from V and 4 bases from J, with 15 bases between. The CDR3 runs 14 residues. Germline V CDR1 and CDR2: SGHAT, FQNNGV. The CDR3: CASSTLVEGYEQYF. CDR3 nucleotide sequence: TGTGCCAGCAGCACCCTCGTGGAGGGATACGAGCAGTACTTC.

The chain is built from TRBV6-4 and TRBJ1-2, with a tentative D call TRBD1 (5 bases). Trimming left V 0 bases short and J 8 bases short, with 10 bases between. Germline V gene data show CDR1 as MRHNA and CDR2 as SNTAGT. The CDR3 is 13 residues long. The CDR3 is CASSDSFSGGYTF. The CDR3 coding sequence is TGTGCCAGCAGTGACTCCTTTTCAGGGGGCTACACCTTC.

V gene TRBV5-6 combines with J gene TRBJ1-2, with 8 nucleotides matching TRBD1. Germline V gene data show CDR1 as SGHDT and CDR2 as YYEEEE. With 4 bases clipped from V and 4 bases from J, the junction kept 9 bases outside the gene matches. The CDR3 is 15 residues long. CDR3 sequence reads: CASSNTGGRSYGYTF. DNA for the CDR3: TGTGCCAGCAGCAATACAGGGGGAAGGAGCTATGGCTACACCTTC.

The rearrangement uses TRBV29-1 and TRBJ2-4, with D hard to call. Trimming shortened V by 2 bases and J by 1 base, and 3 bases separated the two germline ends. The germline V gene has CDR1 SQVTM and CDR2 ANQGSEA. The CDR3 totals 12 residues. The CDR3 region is CSVELAKNIQYF. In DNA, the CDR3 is TGCAGCGTTGAACTGGCCAAAAACATTCAGTACTTC. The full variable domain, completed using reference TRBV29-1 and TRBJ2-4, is SAVISQKPSRDICQRGTSLTIQCQVDSQVTMMFWYRQQPGQSLTLIATANQGSEATYESGFVIDKFPISRPNLTFSTLTVSNMSPEDSSIYLCSVELAKNIQYFGAGTRLSVL.

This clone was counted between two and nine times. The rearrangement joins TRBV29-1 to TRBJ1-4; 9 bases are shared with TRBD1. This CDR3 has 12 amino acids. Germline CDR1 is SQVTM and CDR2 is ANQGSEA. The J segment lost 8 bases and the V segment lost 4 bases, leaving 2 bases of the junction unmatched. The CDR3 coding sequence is TGCAGCGTTGCCGGGACAGGGGAAAAACTGTTTTTT. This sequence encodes CSVAGTGEKLFF. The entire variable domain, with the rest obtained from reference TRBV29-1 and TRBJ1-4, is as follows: SAVISQKPSRDICQRGTSLTIQCQVDSQVTMMFWYRQQPGQSLTLIATANQGSEATYESGFVIDKFPISRPNLTFSTLTVSNMSPEDSSIYLCSVAGTGEKLFFGSGTQLSVL.